Below, 25 T cell receptor beta chains from the same sample are listed, as sequenced in a study of blood T cell repertoires in COVID-19. Sequencing used immunoSEQ multiplex PCR; TCRdb keeps in-frame clones, though not all of them. The repertoire holds about 210,000 clones, with just over 90% as singletons. The specimen was peripheral blood. The receptor source for this set is a man aged 25 to 45 with acute or convalescent COVID-19.

V gene TRBV5-4 combines with J gene TRBJ1-1; a weak D match, TRBD1 (5 bases). The CDR3 runs 15 residues. V was cut by 0 bases and J by 1 base, with 10 bases left in between. Germline V gene lookup returns CDR1 SGHNT and CDR2 YYREEE (reference sequence). CDR3 in amino acids: CASSLARGGNTEAFF. The DNA of the CDR3 is TGTGCCAGCAGCTTGGCCCGGGGGGGGAACACTGAAGCTTTCTTT.

The chain has TRBV5-1 and TRBJ2-5, with D perhaps matching TRBD2 (6 bases). The length of the CDR3 is 13 residues. V lost 1 base to trimming and J lost 4 bases, with 8 bases between them. Germline V gives CDR1 SGHRS, CDR2 YFSETQ. The CDR3, as DNA: TGCGCCAGCAGCTTGAACGGGGGAGAGACCCAGTACTTC. It codes for CASSLNGGETQYF.

J is TRBJ2-3 and V is TRBV19; D is uncertain. The CDR3 covers 16 residues. Germline CDR1 LNHDA, CDR2 SQIVND (reference sequence). V shed 5 bases and J shed 0 bases, with 15 bases lying between them. The DNA of the CDR3 is TGTGCCAGTAGTCCTCAACTGATTGTTAGCACAGATACGCAGTATTTT. Amino acid sequence: CASSPQLIVSTDTQYF.

The chain is built from TRBV7-8 and TRBJ2-7; 7 nucleotides align to TRBD1. This CDR3 region has 14 residues. The trim removed 5 bases at V and 6 bases at J, leaving 10 bases unmatched. CDR1 SGHVS and CDR2 FQNEAQ come from the germline V gene. This chain's CDR3 is CASSRSGQPLEQYF. The CDR3 DNA follows: TGTGCCAGCAGCCGTTCGGGACAGCCTCTCGAGCAGTACTTC. The full variable domain, completed using reference TRBV7-8 and TRBJ2-7, is GAGVSQSPRYKVAKRGQDVALRCDPISGHVSLFWYQQALGQGPEFLTYFQNEAQLDKSGLPSDRFFAERPEGSVSTLKIQRTQQEDSAVYLCASSRSGQPLEQYFGPGTRLTVT.

The V and J genes are TRBV6-5 and TRBJ1-2, with 7 bases aligning to TRBD1. The germline V gene has CDR1 MNHEY and CDR2 SVGAGI. The CDR3 is 13 residues long. J was trimmed by 8 bases and V by 6 bases; bases with no gene match: 9. The CDR3 loop reads CASRVTGDIGYTF. The CDR3 DNA sequence: TGTGCCAGCAGAGTTACAGGGGACATAGGCTACACCTTC.

The rearrangement joins TRBV4-2 to TRBJ2-3; 9 bases are a match to TRBD2. CDR1 and CDR2 (germline): LGHNA, YNFKEQ. This CDR3 spans 16 amino acids. Losses at the gene ends were 1 base for V and 2 bases for J; bases not matched to a gene: 4. CDR3 loop: CASSQVSGGTTDTQYF. The CDR3 coding sequence is TGTGCCAGCAGCCAAGTCAGCGGGGGGACCACAGATACGCAGTATTTT.

This chain joins TRBV5-1 and TRBJ2-3, with TRBD2 matching over 9 bases. The germline CDR1 and CDR2 sequences are SGHRS and YFSETQ. Trimming at V came to 3 bases and at J to 4 bases, leaving 9 bases not matched to a gene. This CDR3 has 16 residues. The CDR3: CASSSLISGSADTQYF. In nucleotides, the CDR3 is TGCGCCAGCAGCTCCCTCATTAGCGGGAGTGCAGATACGCAGTATTTT.

The chain is built from TRBV6-5 and TRBJ1-2; D is uncertain. This CDR3 is built from 14 residues. The V gene lost 0 bases and the J gene lost 3 bases, with 8 bases spanning the gap. Germline CDR1 is MNHEY and CDR2 is SVGAGI. The chain's CDR3 is CASSYSMADYGYTF. The DNA of the CDR3 is TGTGCCAGCAGTTACTCGATGGCAGACTATGGCTACACCTTC.

In nucleotides, the CDR3 is TGTGCCAGCAGTTCAGACAGGGCCGAGCAGTACTTC. Amino acid sequence: CASSSDRAEQYF. The chain uses TRBV28 and TRBJ2-7; 7 bases fit TRBD1. Germline CDR1 MDHEN, CDR2 SYDVKM. The CDR3 length is 12 residues. J gave up 6 bases and V 4 bases, and 3 bases lay outside the gene matches.

Here the CDR3 DNA reads TGTGCCAGTAGTATGGGAGCAGTGAACACTGAAGCTTTCTTT. Amino acid sequence: CASSMGAVNTEAFF. The chain combines TRBV19 with TRBJ1-1, with unresolved D. V was cut by 3 bases and J by 0 bases, with 8 bases left in between. Germline loops: CDR1 LNHDA, CDR2 SQIVND (reference sequence). The CDR3 is 14 residues long. Together with reference TRBV19 and TRBJ1-1, the CDR3 gives the full variable domain: DGGITQSPKYLFRKEGQNVTLSCEQNLNHDAMYWYRQDPGQGLRLIYYSQIVNDFQKGDIAEGYSVSREKKESFPLTVTSAQKNPTAFYLCASSMGAVNTEAFFGQGTRLTVV.

V gene TRBV11-2 combines with J gene TRBJ1-2, with D perhaps TRBD1 (6 bases). CDR1 and CDR2 (germline): SGHAT, FQNNGV. V dropped 2 bases and J dropped 5 bases, with 15 bases sitting between them. CDR3 size: 15 residues. CDR3 DNA: TGTGCCAGCAGCTTAATGGAAACAGGGATTTATGGCTACACCTTC. As protein: CASSLMETGIYGYTF.

The chain carries TRBV6-5 and TRBJ2-7, with a tentative D call TRBD2 (6 bases). There are 13 residues in the CDR3. V was cut by 8 bases and J by 4 bases, with 15 bases left in between. Germline assignment: CDR1 MNHEY and CDR2 SVGAGI. The CDR3 loop is CASGRLGAYEQYF. The CDR3 DNA follows: TGTGCCAGCGGCCGACTAGGGGCTTACGAGCAGTACTTC.

CDR3 in DNA: TGTGCCAGCTCATCCCTTAGTGGCACAGATACGCAGTATTTT. Its translation: CASSSLSGTDTQYF. The chain combines TRBV18 with TRBJ2-3; D is uncertain. The germline CDR1 and CDR2 sequences are KGHSH and LQKENI. V was cut by 5 bases and J by 1 base, with 10 bases left in between. CDR3 length: 14 residues. The full variable domain, in which reference TRBV18 and TRBJ2-3 provide the parts outside the CDR3, is NAGVMQNPRHLVRRRGQEARLRCSPMKGHSHVYWYRQLPEEGLKFMVYLQKENIIDESGMPKERFSAEFPKEGPSILRIQQVVRGDSAAYFCASSSLSGTDTQYFGPGTRLTVL.

The chain links TRBV25-1 to TRBJ2-1; tentatively, D is TRBD2 (5 bases). In germline, CDR1 is MGHDK, CDR2 SYGVNS. Trimming cost V 3 bases and J 0 bases, with 6 bases left between them. The length of the CDR3 is 14 residues. The CDR3 is CASSDTSSYNEQFF. CDR3 nucleotides: TGTGCCAGCAGTGACACTAGCTCCTACAATGAGCAGTTCTTC.

CDR3 coding DNA: TGCGCCAGCAGCTTGGGATCATCCTTAGACGAGCAGTACTTC. Protein product: CASSLGSSLDEQYF. The chain uses TRBV5-1 and TRBJ2-7; D not resolved. With 0 bases removed from V and 5 bases from J, the gap between germline ends came to 12 bases. This CDR3 contains 14 residues. CDR1 and CDR2 (germline): SGHRS, YFSETQ.

The CDR3 nucleotides are TGTGCCAGTAGTACACAGGGAGGGTTCGACGAGCAGTACTTC. Translation gives CASSTQGGFDEQYF. The chain carries TRBV19 and TRBJ2-7; possible D gene TRBD2, 7 bases. The CDR3 is 14 residues long. CDR1 and CDR2 (germline): LNHDA, SQIVND (reference sequence). V lost 4 bases, J lost 5 bases, and 15 bases lay in between.

V gene TRBV5-1 combines with J gene TRBJ2-3; perhaps TRBD2 as D (6 bases). CDR3 size: 15 residues. Germline CDR1 and CDR2: SGHRS and YFSETQ. Trimming took off 7 bases at V and 0 bases at J, with 15 bases between the two ends. The CDR3 here is CASRRGGGSTDTQYF. In DNA, the CDR3 is TGCGCCAGCCGGAGGGGAGGTGGGAGCACAGATACGCAGTATTTT.

V usage is TRBV19 and J usage is TRBJ2-5; 8 bases are shared with TRBD1. The CDR3 has 13 residues. Germline-derived CDR1 and CDR2 are LNHDA and SQIVND (reference sequence). Trimming cost V 5 bases and J 4 bases; bases outside gene matches: 3. Written as DNA, the CDR3 is TGTGCCAGTAGTCCGCAGGGGGCAGAGACCCAGTACTTC. Amino acid sequence: CASSPQGAETQYF.

The chain is built from TRBV10-3 and TRBJ1-5, with TRBD1 matching 7 bases. Germline CDR1 reads ENHRY; CDR2 reads SYGVKD. J lost 1 base, V lost 6 bases, and 6 bases had no gene match. This CDR3 spans 15 amino acids. The CDR3 nucleotides read TGTGCCATCAGCCTAGGACAGGAAAGCAATCAGCCCCAGCATTTT. It specifies CAISLGQESNQPQHF.

The chain combines TRBV7-6 with TRBJ2-7; TRBD1 aligns across 10 bases. Trimming at V came to 3 bases and at J to 6 bases, leaving 5 bases not matched to a gene. CDR1 is SGHVS, CDR2 FNYEAQ, per germline. CDR3 length: 14 amino acids. Here the CDR3 reads CASSFRGQGGEQYF. The CDR3 DNA reads TGTGCCAGCAGCTTTCGAGGACAGGGGGGCGAGCAGTACTTC.

In DNA form, the CDR3 reads TGTGCCAGCAGTGAAACTAGGCCCTACGAGCAGTACTTC. Protein sequence: CASSETRPYEQYF. The chain employs TRBV6-1 and TRBJ2-7; D possibly corresponds to TRBD2 (5 bases). Trimming took 2 bases from V and 2 from J, leaving 7 bases between them. The length of the CDR3 is 13 residues. CDR1 is MNHNS and CDR2 is SASEGT in the germline V gene.

Comments on this clone: Additional DNA sequences in this sample encode the identical CDR3. The genes are TRBV5-1 and TRBJ1-1; TRBD1 agrees at 7 bases. The germline V gene has CDR1 SGHRS and CDR2 YFSETQ. V lost 0 bases to trimming and J lost 5 bases; unmatched junction nucleotides: 4. This CDR3 region has 14 residues. The CDR3 DNA reads as TGCGCCAGCAGCTTGGGACAGGGTGCAACTGAAGCTTTCTTT. Translating gives CASSLGQGATEAFF.

The chain has TRBV30 and TRBJ1-4, with D hard to call. The CDR3 loop spans 13 amino acids. Germline values: CDR1 GTSNPN, CDR2 SVGIG (reference sequence). Trimming cost V 3 bases and J 4 bases, with 9 bases left between them. CDR3 DNA: TGTGCCTGGAGCCCCAACATTAATGAAAAACTGTTTTTT. Its translation is CAWSPNINEKLFF.

Written as DNA, the CDR3 is TGTGCCAGCAGTCACAGGGACAACTATGGCTACACCTTC. The encoded protein is CASSHRDNYGYTF. The rearrangement uses TRBV27 and TRBJ1-2; D might be TRBD1 (6 bases). V lost 5 bases and J lost 2, with 9 bases in between. CDR1 and CDR2 from the germline V gene are MNHEY and SMNVEV (reference sequence). This CDR3 contains 13 residues.

V gene TRBV19 combines with J gene TRBJ2-5; maybe TRBD2 (6 bases). This CDR3 spans 13 amino acids. Germline CDR1 is LNHDA and CDR2 is SQIVND (reference sequence). Trimming took off 6 bases at V and 4 bases at J, with 12 bases between the two ends. CDR3 sequence reads: CASREGLGETQYF. The DNA of the CDR3 is TGTGCCAGTAGGGAGGGCTTGGGAGAGACCCAGTACTTC.